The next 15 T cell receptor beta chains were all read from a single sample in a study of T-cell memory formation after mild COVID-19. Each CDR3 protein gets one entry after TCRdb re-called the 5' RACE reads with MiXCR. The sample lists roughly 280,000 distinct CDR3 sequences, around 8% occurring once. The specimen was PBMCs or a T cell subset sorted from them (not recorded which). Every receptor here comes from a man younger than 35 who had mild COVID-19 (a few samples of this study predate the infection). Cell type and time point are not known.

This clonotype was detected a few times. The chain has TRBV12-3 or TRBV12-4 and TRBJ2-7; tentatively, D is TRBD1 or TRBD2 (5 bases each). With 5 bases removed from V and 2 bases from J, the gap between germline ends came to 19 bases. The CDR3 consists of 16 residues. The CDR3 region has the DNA TGTGCCAGCAGTAGAGATCAGGGTGGACTGCCCTACGAGCAGTACTTC. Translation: CASSRDQGGLPYEQYF.

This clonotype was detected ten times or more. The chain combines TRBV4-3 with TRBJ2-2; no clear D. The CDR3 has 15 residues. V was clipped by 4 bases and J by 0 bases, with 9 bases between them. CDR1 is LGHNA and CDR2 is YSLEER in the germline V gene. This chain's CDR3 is CASSLGYPNTGELFF. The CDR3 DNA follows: TGCGCCAGCAGCCTCGGCTACCCGAACACCGGGGAGCTGTTTTTT.

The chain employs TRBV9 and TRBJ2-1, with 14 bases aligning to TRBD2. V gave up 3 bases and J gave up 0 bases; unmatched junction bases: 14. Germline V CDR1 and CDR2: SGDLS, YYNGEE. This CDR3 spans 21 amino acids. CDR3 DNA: TGTGCCAGCAGCGCAGACGGGACTAGCGGGAGAGTCGGCAGCTCCTACAATGAGCAGTTCTTC. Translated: CASSADGTSGRVGSSYNEQFF.

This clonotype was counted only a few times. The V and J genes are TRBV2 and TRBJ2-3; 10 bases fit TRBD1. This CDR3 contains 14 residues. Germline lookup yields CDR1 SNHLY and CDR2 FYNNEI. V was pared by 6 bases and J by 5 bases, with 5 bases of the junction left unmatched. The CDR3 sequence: CASRRTGGGDTQYF. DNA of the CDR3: TGTGCCAGCAGACGGACAGGGGGAGGAGATACGCAGTATTTT.

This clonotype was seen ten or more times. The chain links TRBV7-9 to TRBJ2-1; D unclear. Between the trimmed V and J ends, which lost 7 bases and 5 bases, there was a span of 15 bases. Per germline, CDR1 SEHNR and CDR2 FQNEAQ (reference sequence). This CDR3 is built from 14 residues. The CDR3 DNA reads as TGTGCCAGCATTCGAAGTGGCGGAAACAATGAGCAGTTCTTC. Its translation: CASIRSGGNNEQFF.

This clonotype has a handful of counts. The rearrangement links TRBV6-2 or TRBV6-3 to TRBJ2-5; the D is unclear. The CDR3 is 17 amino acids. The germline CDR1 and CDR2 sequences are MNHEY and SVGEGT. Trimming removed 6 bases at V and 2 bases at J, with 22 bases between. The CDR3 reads CASRQSVNPRWQETQYF. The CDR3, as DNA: TGTGCCAGCAGACAATCCGTTAACCCCCGTTGGCAAGAGACCCAGTACTTC.

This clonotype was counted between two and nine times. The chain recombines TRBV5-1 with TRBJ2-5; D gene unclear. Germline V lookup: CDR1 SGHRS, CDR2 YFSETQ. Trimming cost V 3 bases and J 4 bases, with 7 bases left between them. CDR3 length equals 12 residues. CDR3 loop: CASSWSRETQYF. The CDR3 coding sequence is TGCGCCAGCAGCTGGTCCCGAGAGACCCAGTACTTC.

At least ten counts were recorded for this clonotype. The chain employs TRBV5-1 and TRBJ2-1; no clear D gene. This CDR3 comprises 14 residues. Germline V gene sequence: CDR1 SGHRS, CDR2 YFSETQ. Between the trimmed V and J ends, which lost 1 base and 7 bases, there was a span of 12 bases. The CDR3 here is CASSLIWKANEQFF. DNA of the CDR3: TGCGCCAGCAGCTTGATATGGAAGGCGAATGAGCAGTTCTTC.

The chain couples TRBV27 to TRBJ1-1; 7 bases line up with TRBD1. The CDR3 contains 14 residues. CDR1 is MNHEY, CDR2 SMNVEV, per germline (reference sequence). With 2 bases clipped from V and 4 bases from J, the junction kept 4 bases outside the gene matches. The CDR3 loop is CASSLNRGGTEAFF. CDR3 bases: TGTGCCAGCAGTTTAAACAGGGGTGGCACTGAAGCTTTCTTT.

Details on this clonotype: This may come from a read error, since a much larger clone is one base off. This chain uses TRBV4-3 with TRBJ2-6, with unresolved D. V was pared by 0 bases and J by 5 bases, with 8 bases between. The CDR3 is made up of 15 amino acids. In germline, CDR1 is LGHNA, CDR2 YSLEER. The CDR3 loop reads CASSQERAWANVLTF. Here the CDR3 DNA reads TGCGCCAGCAGCCAAGAAAGGGCTTGGGCCAACGTCCTGACTTTC.

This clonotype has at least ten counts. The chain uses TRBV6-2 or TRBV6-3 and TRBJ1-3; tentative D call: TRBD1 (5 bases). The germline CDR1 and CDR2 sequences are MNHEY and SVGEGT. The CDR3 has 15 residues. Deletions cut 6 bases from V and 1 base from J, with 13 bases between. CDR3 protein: CASSPGASSGNTIYF. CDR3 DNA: TGTGCCAGCAGCCCCGGGGCCTCATCTGGAAACACCATATATTTT.

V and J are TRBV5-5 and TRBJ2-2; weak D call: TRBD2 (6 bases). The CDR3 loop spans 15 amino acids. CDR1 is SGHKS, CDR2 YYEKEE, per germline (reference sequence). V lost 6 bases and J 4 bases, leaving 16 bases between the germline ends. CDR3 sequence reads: CASTERGGITGELFF. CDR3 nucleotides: TGTGCCAGCACCGAGAGGGGCGGGATCACCGGGGAGCTGTTTTTT.

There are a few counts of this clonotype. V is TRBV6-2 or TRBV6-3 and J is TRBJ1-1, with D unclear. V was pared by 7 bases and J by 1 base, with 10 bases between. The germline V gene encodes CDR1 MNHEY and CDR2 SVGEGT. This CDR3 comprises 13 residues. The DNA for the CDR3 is TGTGCCAGCATCCCGGGTAGGAACACTGAAGCTTTCTTT. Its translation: CASIPGRNTEAFF.

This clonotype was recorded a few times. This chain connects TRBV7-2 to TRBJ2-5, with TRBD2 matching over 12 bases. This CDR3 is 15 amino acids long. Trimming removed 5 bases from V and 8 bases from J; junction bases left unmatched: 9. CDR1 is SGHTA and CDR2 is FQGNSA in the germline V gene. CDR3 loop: CASSPYSSGGATQYF. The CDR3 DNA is TGTGCCAGCAGCCCATATTCTAGCGGGGGGGCAACCCAGTACTTC.

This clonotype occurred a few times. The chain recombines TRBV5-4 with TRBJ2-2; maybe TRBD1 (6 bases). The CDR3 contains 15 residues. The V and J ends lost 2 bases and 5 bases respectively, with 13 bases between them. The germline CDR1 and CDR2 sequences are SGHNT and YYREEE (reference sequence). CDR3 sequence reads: CASSFTQGMTGELFF. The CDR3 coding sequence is TGTGCCAGCAGCTTCACCCAGGGGATGACCGGGGAGCTGTTTTTT.